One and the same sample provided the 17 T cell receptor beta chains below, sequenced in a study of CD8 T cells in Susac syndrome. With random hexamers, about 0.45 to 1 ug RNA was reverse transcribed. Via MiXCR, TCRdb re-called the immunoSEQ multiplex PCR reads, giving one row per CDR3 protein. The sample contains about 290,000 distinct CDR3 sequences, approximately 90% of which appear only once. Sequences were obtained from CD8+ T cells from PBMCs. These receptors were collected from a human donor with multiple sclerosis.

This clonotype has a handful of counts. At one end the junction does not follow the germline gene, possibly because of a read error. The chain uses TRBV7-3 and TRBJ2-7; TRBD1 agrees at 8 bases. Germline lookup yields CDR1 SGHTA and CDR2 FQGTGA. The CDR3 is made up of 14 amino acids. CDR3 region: CASSLGTGPYEQYF. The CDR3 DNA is TGTGCTAGCAGCTTGGGGACAGGCCCCTACGAGCAGTACTTC.

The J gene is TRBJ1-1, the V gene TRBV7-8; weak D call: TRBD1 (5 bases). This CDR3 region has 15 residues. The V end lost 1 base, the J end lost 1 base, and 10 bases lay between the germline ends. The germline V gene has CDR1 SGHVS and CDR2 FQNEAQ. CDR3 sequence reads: CASSLDPGWNTEAFF. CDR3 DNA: TGTGCCAGCAGCTTAGATCCAGGGTGGAACACTGAAGCTTTCTTT. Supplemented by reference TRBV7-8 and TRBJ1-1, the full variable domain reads GAGVSQSPRYKVAKRGQDVALRCDPISGHVSLFWYQQALGQGPEFLTYFQNEAQLDKSGLPSDRFFAERPEGSVSTLKIQRTQQEDSAVYLCASSLDPGWNTEAFFGQGTRLTVV.

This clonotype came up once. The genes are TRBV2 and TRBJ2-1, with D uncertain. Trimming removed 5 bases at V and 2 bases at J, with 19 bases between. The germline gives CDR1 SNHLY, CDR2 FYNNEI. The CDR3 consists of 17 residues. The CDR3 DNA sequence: TGTGCCAGCAGTCCCTCACCCGGCGCGCGTCCCTACAATGAGCAGTTCTTC. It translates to CASSPSPGARPYNEQFF.

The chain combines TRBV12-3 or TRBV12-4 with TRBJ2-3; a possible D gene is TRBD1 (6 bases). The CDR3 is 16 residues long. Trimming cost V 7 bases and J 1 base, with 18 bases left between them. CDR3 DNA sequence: TGTGCCAGCATTACGCCCCAGGGGCCTTGCACAGATACGCAGTATTTT. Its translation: CASITPQGPCTDTQYF.

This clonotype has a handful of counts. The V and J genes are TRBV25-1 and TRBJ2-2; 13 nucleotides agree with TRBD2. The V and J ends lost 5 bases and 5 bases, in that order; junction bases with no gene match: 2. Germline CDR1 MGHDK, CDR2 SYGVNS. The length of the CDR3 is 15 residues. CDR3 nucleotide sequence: TGTGCCAGCAGTAGGACTAGCGGGAGAACCGGGGAGCTGTTTTTT. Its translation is CASSRTSGRTGELFF.

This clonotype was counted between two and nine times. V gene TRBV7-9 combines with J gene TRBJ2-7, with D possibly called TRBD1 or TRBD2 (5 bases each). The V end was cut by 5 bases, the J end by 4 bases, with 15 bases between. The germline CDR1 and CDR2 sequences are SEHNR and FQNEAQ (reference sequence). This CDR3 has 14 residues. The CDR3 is CASSPPGTVYEQYF. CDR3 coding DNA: TGTGCCAGCAGCCCCCCCGGGACGGTTTACGAGCAGTACTTC.

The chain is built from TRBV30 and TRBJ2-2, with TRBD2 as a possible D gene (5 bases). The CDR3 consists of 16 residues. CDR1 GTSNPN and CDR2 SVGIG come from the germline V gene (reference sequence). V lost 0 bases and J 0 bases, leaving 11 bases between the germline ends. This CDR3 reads CAWSVSVAPNTGELFF. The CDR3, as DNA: TGTGCCTGGAGTGTTTCGGTAGCGCCGAACACCGGGGAGCTGTTTTTT. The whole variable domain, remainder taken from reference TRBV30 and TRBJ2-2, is SQTIHQWPATLVQPVGSPLSLECTVEGTSNPNLYWYRQAAGRGLQLLFYSVGIGQISSEVPQNLSASRPQDRQFILSSKKLLLSDSGFYLCAWSVSVAPNTGELFFGEGSRLTVL.

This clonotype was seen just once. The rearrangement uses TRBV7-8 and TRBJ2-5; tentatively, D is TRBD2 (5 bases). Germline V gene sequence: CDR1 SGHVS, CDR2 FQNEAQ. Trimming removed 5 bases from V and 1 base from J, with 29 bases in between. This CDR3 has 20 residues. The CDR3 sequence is CASSPLGSSGSAVLQETQYF. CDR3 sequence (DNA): TGTGCCAGCAGCCCCCTGGGGAGCAGTGGCTCGGCCGTCCTCCAAGAGACCCAGTACTTC.

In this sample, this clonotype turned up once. The CDR3 here is CSVLGLQETQYF. DNA of the CDR3: TGCAGCGTTCTGGGTTTACAAGAGACCCAGTACTTC. The chain is built from TRBV29-1 and TRBJ2-5, with D uncertain. The CDR3 extends over 12 amino acids. In germline, CDR1 is SQVTM, CDR2 ANQGSEA. Trimming cost V 5 bases and J 2 bases, with 9 bases left between them.

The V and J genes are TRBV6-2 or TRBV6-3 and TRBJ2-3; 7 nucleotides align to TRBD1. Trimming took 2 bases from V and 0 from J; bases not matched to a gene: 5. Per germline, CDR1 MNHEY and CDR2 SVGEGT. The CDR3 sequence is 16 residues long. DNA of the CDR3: TGTGCCAGCAGTTACGTGACAGGGATTAGCACAGATACGCAGTATTTT. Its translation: CASSYVTGISTDTQYF.

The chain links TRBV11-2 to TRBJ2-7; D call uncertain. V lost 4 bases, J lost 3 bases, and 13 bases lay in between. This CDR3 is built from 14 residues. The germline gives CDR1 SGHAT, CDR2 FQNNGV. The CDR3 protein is CASSSTTLNYEQYF. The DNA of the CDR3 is TGTGCCAGCAGCTCGACCACATTAAACTACGAGCAGTACTTC.

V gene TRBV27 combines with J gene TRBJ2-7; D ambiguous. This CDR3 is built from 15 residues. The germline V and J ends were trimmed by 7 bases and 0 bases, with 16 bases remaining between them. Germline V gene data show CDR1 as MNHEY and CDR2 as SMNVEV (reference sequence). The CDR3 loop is CASKPDGPVSYEQYF. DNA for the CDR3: TGTGCCAGCAAACCAGACGGGCCTGTCTCCTACGAGCAGTACTTC.

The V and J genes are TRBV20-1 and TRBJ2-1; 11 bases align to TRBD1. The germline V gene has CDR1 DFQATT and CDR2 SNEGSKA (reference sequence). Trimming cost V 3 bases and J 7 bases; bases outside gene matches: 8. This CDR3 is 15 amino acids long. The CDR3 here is CSASRPGQGENEQFF. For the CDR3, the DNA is TGCAGTGCTAGTAGACCGGGACAGGGGGAAAATGAGCAGTTCTTC.

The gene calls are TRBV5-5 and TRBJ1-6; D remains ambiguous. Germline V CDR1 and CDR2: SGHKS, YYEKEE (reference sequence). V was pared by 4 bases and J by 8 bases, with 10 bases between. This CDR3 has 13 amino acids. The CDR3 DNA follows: TGTGCCAGCAGCCCGGGTACCCATTCACCCCTCCACTTT. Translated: CASSPGTHSPLHF.

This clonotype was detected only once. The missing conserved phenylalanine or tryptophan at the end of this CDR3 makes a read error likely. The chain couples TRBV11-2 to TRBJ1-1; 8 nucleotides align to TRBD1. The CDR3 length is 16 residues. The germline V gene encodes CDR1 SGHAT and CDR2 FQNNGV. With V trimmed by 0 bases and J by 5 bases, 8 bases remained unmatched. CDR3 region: CASSLDWARGQTEAFL. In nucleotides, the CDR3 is TGTGCCAGCAGCTTAGATTGGGCCAGGGGGCAAACTGAAGCTTTCCTT.

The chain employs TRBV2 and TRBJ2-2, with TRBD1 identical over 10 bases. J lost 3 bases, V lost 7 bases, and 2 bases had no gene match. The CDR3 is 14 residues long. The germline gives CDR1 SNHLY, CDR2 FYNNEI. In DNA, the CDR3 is TGTGCCAGCAATGGACAGGGGGACACCGGGGAGCTGTTTTTT. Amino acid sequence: CASNGQGDTGELFF.

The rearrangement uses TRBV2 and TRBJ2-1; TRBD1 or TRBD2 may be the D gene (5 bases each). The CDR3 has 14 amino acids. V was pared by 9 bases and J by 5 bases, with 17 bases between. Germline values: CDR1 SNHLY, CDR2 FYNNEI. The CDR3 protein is CARAAGAGDNEQFF. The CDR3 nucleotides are TGTGCCAGAGCAGCCGGGGCCGGGGACAATGAGCAGTTCTTC.